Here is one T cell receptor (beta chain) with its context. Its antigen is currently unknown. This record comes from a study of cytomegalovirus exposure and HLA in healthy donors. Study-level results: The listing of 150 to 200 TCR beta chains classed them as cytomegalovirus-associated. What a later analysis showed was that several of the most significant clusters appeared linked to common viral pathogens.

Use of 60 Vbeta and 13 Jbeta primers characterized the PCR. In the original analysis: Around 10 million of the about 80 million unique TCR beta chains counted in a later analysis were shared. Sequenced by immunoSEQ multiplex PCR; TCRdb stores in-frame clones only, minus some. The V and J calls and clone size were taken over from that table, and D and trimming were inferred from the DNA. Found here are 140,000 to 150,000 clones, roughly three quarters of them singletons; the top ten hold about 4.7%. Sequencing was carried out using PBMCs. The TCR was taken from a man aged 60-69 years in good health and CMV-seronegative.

The CDR3 DNA is TGTGCCAGTAGCTTGGAATGGCGGACTGAAGCTTTCTTT. Protein product: CASSLEWRTEAFF. The chain is built from TRBV19 and TRBJ1-1; D unresolved. The CDR3 loop spans 13 amino acids. V was shortened by 6 bases and J by 5 bases, with 13 bases between the two germline ends. Germline CDR1 and CDR2: LNHDA and SQIVND (reference sequence).